This T cell receptor (beta chain) appears in the sequencing data of a study of CD8 T cells in ankylosing spondylitis. Overall study results and limits: Reportedly, disease-linked clones are significantly enriched in ankylosing spondylitis patients' matched synovial fluid. Clones linked to the disease showed a CD8+ phenotype. They occurred at relatively low frequencies in peripheral blood.

As to this clonotype: Its antigen is currently unknown.

CDR3 length: 14 residues. V dropped 6 bases and J dropped 2; count of bases not matched to a gene: 5. Germline lookup yields CDR1 MNHNS and CDR2 SASEGT. From the 5' RACE reads, TCRdb called clonotypes with MiXCR, one entry per CDR3 protein. The sample shows about 200,000 distinct CDR3 sequences, roughly 13% of them seen only once. The clonotype was recovered from a male donor with ankylosing spondylitis or in good health (not recorded which). Sequencing used blood, either unsorted or a sorted T cell fraction (not recorded which). V usage is TRBV6-1 and J usage is TRBJ1-2, with TRBD1 identical over 8 bases. CDR3 nucleotide sequence: TGTGCCAGCAGGTCAGGGGGCAAGAACTATGGCTACACCTTC. It is translated as CASRSGGKNYGYTF.